The 7 T cell receptor beta chains below were found in one sample sequenced in a study of human T cells and chemical hapten exposure. TCRdb fed the RACE reads into MiXCR, producing one record per CDR3 protein. This sample has roughly 90,000 distinct CDR3 sequences, with 9.6% found just once. Time point of the sample: pre-sensitization, week 0. This sample's treatment: therapeutic diphenylcyclopropenone sensitization with weekly scalp DPC. This specimen consisted of whole blood, obtained in connection with sensitization to the hapten diphenylcyclopropenone (DPC). The receptors were sampled from a middle-aged woman with alopecia areata. Some clones in this sample may be carry-over from other donors' samples.

This clonotype was seen repeatedly, ten times or more. The chain joins TRBV19 to TRBJ1-5; 10 bases are a match to TRBD1. The CDR3 spans 15 residues. Germline CDR1 and CDR2: LNHDA and SQIVND (reference sequence). V was clipped by 5 bases and J by 5 bases; unmatched bases: 6. The CDR3 nucleotides are TGTGCCAGTAGTTCTTGGACAGGGGGTGATCAGCCCCAGCATTTT. This translates into CASSSWTGGDQPQHF.

A remark on this clonotype: Since a much larger clone is just one base distant, this may be a read error. The CDR3, as DNA: TGTGCCAGCGGTTACTCGGGTAGCGGGGCGTCCACAGATACGCAGTATTTT. Translating it yields CASGYSGSGASTDTQYF. The chain uses TRBV6-5 and TRBJ2-3; 8 positions match TRBD2. The CDR3 sequence is 17 residues long. The germline V gene encodes CDR1 MNHEY and CDR2 SVGAGI.

The sample holds a few counts of this clonotype. This chain uses TRBV4-1 with TRBJ2-3, with D perhaps assigned TRBD1 or TRBD2 (5 bases each). Germline values: CDR1 MGHRA, CDR2 YSYEKL. This CDR3 is built from 17 residues. Deletions cut 1 base from V and 1 base from J, with 15 bases between. The CDR3 protein is CASSQVSRETRTDTQYF. The CDR3 coding sequence is TGCGCCAGCAGCCAAGTGTCCAGGGAGACACGCACAGATACGCAGTATTTT.

There are a few counts of this clonotype. The CDR3: CSVRQDFSYEQYF. CDR3 nucleotide sequence: TGCAGCGTGCGACAGGACTTCTCCTACGAGCAGTACTTC. This chain uses TRBV29-1 with TRBJ2-7, with D possibly being TRBD1 (6 bases). This CDR3 has 13 amino acids. Trimming took off 6 bases at V and 0 bases at J, with 12 bases between the two ends. Per germline, CDR1 SQVTM and CDR2 ANQGSEA.

The table lists this clonotype with a few counts. The rearrangement uses TRBV11-2 and TRBJ2-2; D remains unclear. The germline V gene encodes CDR1 SGHAT and CDR2 FQNNGV. V gave up 4 bases and J gave up 6 bases, with 15 bases separating them. This CDR3 has 15 residues. The CDR3, as DNA: TGTGCCAGCAGCTCCCTGTGGGTCGAGCCCGGGGAGCTGTTTTTT. Amino acid sequence: CASSSLWVEPGELFF.

This clonotype was observed at least ten times. This chain links TRBV6-6 with TRBJ1-2, with D possibly being TRBD1 (5 bases). The V end lost 4 bases, the J end lost 6 bases, and 12 bases lay between the germline ends. The CDR3 length is 13 residues. Germline V gene data show CDR1 as MNHNY and CDR2 as SVGAGI (reference sequence). The CDR3 DNA sequence: TGTGCCAGCAGTTCCGACAGTAAACATGGCTACACCTTC. Its translation: CASSSDSKHGYTF.

This clonotype has a count of ten or more. The rearrangement links TRBV18 to TRBJ2-7; D possibly corresponds to TRBD2 (6 bases). Germline CDR1 is KGHSH and CDR2 is LQKENI. This CDR3 spans 16 amino acids. Trimming took off 7 bases at V and 2 bases at J, with 21 bases between the two ends. CDR3 region: CASWNQAGFGAYEQYF. CDR3 coding DNA: TGTGCCAGCTGGAACCAAGCGGGTTTTGGGGCCTACGAGCAGTACTTC.